A single sample is the source of the 8 T cell receptor beta chains below, sequenced in a study of CD8+ T cells in alopecia areata. RNA extraction was followed by reverse transcription into cDNA, which acted as the sequencing template. Clones were sequenced by immunoSEQ multiplex PCR, and TCRdb holds only the in-frame ones, with some missing. The sample holds 150,000 to 200,000 clones, roughly three fifths seen once. Treatment here: oral pan-JAK inhibitor, 5-10 mg twice daily. Sequencing used CD4+ T cells sorted from blood, obtained at approximately week 50, from a patient treated with tofacitinib. These receptors were taken from a human donor with alopecia areata.

This chain links TRBV9 with TRBJ2-3; TRBD2 agrees at 11 bases. CDR1 and CDR2 from the germline V gene are SGDLS and YYNGEE. V lost 4 bases to trimming and J lost 1 base; unmatched junction nucleotides: 2. CDR3 length: 15 residues. This CDR3 is CASSISGGGTDTQYF. The CDR3 nucleotides are TGTGCCAGCAGCATTAGCGGGGGGGGCACAGATACGCAGTATTTT.

This clone was counted only a few times. This chain connects TRBV7-2 to TRBJ1-2; possible D gene TRBD1, 5 bases. Germline V gene data show CDR1 as SGHTA and CDR2 as FQGNSA. The CDR3 spans 17 residues. V was clipped by 0 bases and J by 1 base, with 15 bases between them. DNA of the CDR3: TGTGCCAGCAGCTTAGCGCTAAGAGGGGAGCGTAACTATGGCTACACCTTC. It yields the protein CASSLALRGERNYGYTF.

The V and J genes are TRBV4-3 and TRBJ2-3; D not resolved. The CDR3 consists of 13 residues. Trimming shortened V by 4 bases and J by 4 bases, and 9 bases separated the two germline ends. Germline values: CDR1 LGHNA, CDR2 YSLEER. The CDR3: CASSPGASDTQYF. In nucleotides, the CDR3 is TGCGCCAGCAGCCCTGGAGCTTCAGATACGCAGTATTTT.

This clone was counted between two and nine times. This CDR3 is CASRRGGILTYGYTF. The DNA for the CDR3 is TGTGCCAGCAGGAGGGGAGGAATCCTGACCTATGGCTACACCTTC. The genes are TRBV2 and TRBJ1-2, with D possibly matching TRBD1 (5 bases). CDR1 is SNHLY, CDR2 FYNNEI, per germline. The ends were cut back, 6 bases at V and 4 bases at J, with 18 bases in the middle. The CDR3 consists of 15 residues.

This clone was found a few times. The chain links TRBV6-5 to TRBJ1-2, with 12 bases identical to TRBD1. J gave up 8 bases and V 9 bases, and 10 bases lay outside the gene matches. CDR3 length: 14 amino acids. CDR1 MNHEY and CDR2 SVGAGI come from the germline V gene. CDR3 in amino acids: CASTGTGGGIGYTF. CDR3 sequence (DNA): TGTGCCAGTACCGGGACAGGGGGCGGAATCGGCTACACCTTC.

DNA of the CDR3: TGTGCCTGGACACCGGGACAGGGTGGCTACACCTTC. Encoded protein: CAWTPGQGGYTF. The V gene is TRBV30, the J gene TRBJ1-2; TRBD1 agrees at 9 bases. Germline V gene lookup returns CDR1 GTSNPN and CDR2 SVGIG (reference sequence). Trimming removed 4 bases from V and 7 bases from J; junction bases left unmatched: 4. The CDR3 has 12 amino acids.

The table lists this clone with many counts. The J gene is TRBJ1-5, the V gene TRBV4-3; possible D gene TRBD1, 6 bases. Trimming stripped 4 bases from V and 4 bases from J, with 11 bases between. CDR3 size: 14 residues. The germline CDR1 and CDR2 sequences are LGHNA and YSLEER. CDR3 residues: CASSPSRGNQPQHF. CDR3 bases: TGCGCCAGCAGCCCCAGCAGGGGTAATCAGCCCCAGCATTTT.

This chain connects TRBV4-3 to TRBJ2-3, with 7 nucleotides matching TRBD1. V lost 2 bases and J lost 5; bases outside the gene matches: 7. The CDR3 sequence is 15 residues long. The germline V gene has CDR1 LGHNA and CDR2 YSLEER. The CDR3 is CASSQQGVRGDTQYF. For the CDR3, the DNA is TGCGCCAGCAGCCAACAGGGGGTAAGAGGAGATACGCAGTATTTT.